This T cell receptor (beta chain) originates from a study of blood T cell repertoires in COVID-19. TCRdb's copy holds only in-frame clones and misses some; the assay was immunoSEQ multiplex PCR. Among 290,000 or so clones, around nine tenths were seen once, and the ten largest hold about 1.2%. The V end lost 5 bases, the J end lost 4 bases, and 18 bases lay between the germline ends. The CDR3 extends over 17 amino acids. In germline, CDR1 is LNHDA, CDR2 SQIVND (reference sequence). This chain uses TRBV19 with TRBJ1-6; unclear D gene. Specimen: peripheral blood. The sequence was collected from a man between 70 and 80 years old with acute or convalescent COVID-19. For the CDR3, the DNA is TGTGCCAGTAGTCCGCTCATCGTAAGCCTTTATAATTCACCCCTCCACTTT. This gives the protein CASSPLIVSLYNSPLHF.